Following are 23 T cell receptor beta chains from one sample sequenced in a study of cytomegalovirus exposure and HLA in healthy donors. The PCR ran on 60 Vbeta and 13 Jbeta primers. Data came from immunoSEQ multiplex PCR; TCRdb stores just in-frame clones and leaves some out. The table records roughly 130,000 clones, approximately 80% of them present only once. The sequenced sample was PBMCs. The receptors originated from a woman between 18 and 30 years old in good health and CMV-seropositive.

The V and J genes are TRBV7-9 and TRBJ1-2; D remains unclear. Germline assignment: CDR1 SEHNR and CDR2 FQNEAQ (reference sequence). Trimming took off 1 base at V and 4 bases at J, with 10 bases between the two ends. This CDR3 region has 14 residues. Here the CDR3 reads CASSLGAGIYGYTF. In DNA form, the CDR3 reads TGTGCCAGCAGCTTAGGGGCAGGTATCTATGGCTACACCTTC.

This clone turned up a few times. The chain recombines TRBV6-1 with TRBJ1-5, with unresolved D. The germline V and J ends were trimmed by 11 bases and 6 bases, with 11 bases remaining between them. The CDR3 consists of 11 residues. Germline V lookup: CDR1 MNHNS, CDR2 SASEGT. CDR3 DNA: TGTGCCCAAGGTCCGGGTCAGCCCCAGCATTTT. Residues: CAQGPGQPQHF.

CDR3 protein: CASSQVGTSGEVEQFF. CDR3 sequence (DNA): TGCGCCAGCAGCCAAGTAGGGACTAGCGGGGAGGTTGAGCAGTTCTTC. The V and J genes are TRBV4-1 and TRBJ2-1, with 13 bases identical to TRBD2. Germline lookup yields CDR1 MGHRA and CDR2 YSYEKL. After removal of 1 base from V and 9 bases from J, the junction contained 6 bases not matched to a gene. This CDR3 has 16 residues.

The J gene is TRBJ2-1, the V gene TRBV27; 9 bases line up with TRBD2. CDR1 is MNHEY, CDR2 SMNVEV, per germline (reference sequence). V shed 8 bases and J 7 bases; nucleotides not matched to a gene: 12. CDR3 length: 15 amino acids. CDR3 DNA sequence: TGTGCCAGCCAAGCGGTAGCGGGGGCGAGGAATGAGCAGTTCTTC. As protein: CASQAVAGARNEQFF.

V gene TRBV30 combines with J gene TRBJ1-1; D perhaps matches TRBD1 (6 bases). The CDR3 totals 13 residues. Trimming cost V 2 bases and J 5 bases, with 12 bases left between them. Germline lookup yields CDR1 GTSNPN and CDR2 SVGIG (reference sequence). For the CDR3, the DNA is TGTGCCTGGAGTTCGACAGGCCCGACTGAAGCTTTCTTT. Residues: CAWSSTGPTEAFF. Supplemented by reference TRBV30 and TRBJ1-1, the full variable domain reads SQTIHQWPATLVQPVGSPLSLECTVEGTSNPNLYWYRQAAGRGLQLLFYSVGIGQISSEVPQNLSASRPQDRQFILSSKKLLLSDSGFYLCAWSSTGPTEAFFGQGTRLTVV.

The rearrangement uses TRBV10-1 and TRBJ1-1; TRBD1 is a possible D gene (5 bases). The length of the CDR3 is 12 residues. The germline V gene has CDR1 WNHNN and CDR2 SYGVQD (reference sequence). Trimming took off 0 bases at V and 11 bases at J, with 10 bases between the two ends. This chain's CDR3 is CASSESNRRAFF. For the CDR3, the DNA is TGCGCCAGCAGTGAGTCGAACAGGCGGGCTTTCTTT.

The V call is TRBV7-3, the J call TRBJ2-2; D remains ambiguous. V was cut by 5 bases and J by 0 bases, with 4 bases left in between. The CDR3 is made up of 13 amino acids. Germline lookup yields CDR1 SGHTA and CDR2 FQGTGA. CDR3 bases: TGTGCCAGCAGCCCGGCGAACACCGGGGAGCTGTTTTTT. This sequence encodes CASSPANTGELFF.

V usage is TRBV23-1 and J usage is TRBJ2-5; D is undetermined. TRBV23-1 is an open reading frame, and its role is uncertain. Between the trimmed V and J ends, which lost 4 bases and 1 base, there was a span of 10 bases. The CDR3 extends over 14 amino acids. The CDR3 here is CASSREDSQETQYF. The DNA for the CDR3 is TGCGCCAGCAGTCGAGAGGATTCCCAAGAGACCCAGTACTTC.

The gene calls are TRBV5-5 and TRBJ2-5; 8 bases are shared with TRBD1. This CDR3 has 16 amino acids. Germline V gene data show CDR1 as SGHKS and CDR2 as YYEKEE (reference sequence). After removal of 6 bases from V and 6 bases from J, the junction contained 16 bases not matched to a gene. In DNA, the CDR3 is TGTGCCAGCACCGGCGGGCAGGGGGCAGGGGGCCAGACCCAGTACTTC. Amino acid sequence: CASTGGQGAGGQTQYF.

This chain uses TRBV5-1 with TRBJ2-2; possibly TRBD1 for D (6 bases). Between the trimmed V and J ends, which lost 7 bases and 2 bases, there was a span of 15 bases. The CDR3 is made up of 15 amino acids. From germline, CDR1 is SGHRS and CDR2 YFSETQ. The CDR3 DNA reads TGCGCCAGCGCCCAGACAGGTCCTAACACCGGGGAGCTGTTTTTT. Translating it yields CASAQTGPNTGELFF.

The chain couples TRBV19 to TRBJ1-1, with TRBD1 identical over 9 bases. The CDR3 length is 14 residues. The J segment lost 7 bases and the V segment lost 5 bases, leaving 8 bases of the junction unmatched. From germline, CDR1 is LNHDA and CDR2 SQIVND (reference sequence). The CDR3 nucleotides are TGTGCCAGTAGTGATGGACAGGGGATAAGTGAAGCTTTCTTT. It translates to CASSDGQGISEAFF.

The chain combines TRBV7-9 with TRBJ2-3; TRBD2 agrees at 13 bases. Germline trimming cut 5 bases from V and 2 bases from J; bases unmatched to any gene: 4. Germline V gene sequence: CDR1 SEHNR, CDR2 FQNEAQ (reference sequence). The CDR3 covers 16 residues. The CDR3 sequence is CASSPGTSGNTDTQYF. In DNA form, the CDR3 reads TGTGCCAGCAGCCCCGGGACTAGCGGGAACACAGATACGCAGTATTTT.

This clone was observed once. This chain joins TRBV11-2 and TRBJ2-1; 9 nucleotides agree with TRBD2. CDR1 is SGHAT and CDR2 is FQNNGV in the germline V gene. Trimming at V came to 0 bases and at J to 3 bases, leaving 15 bases not matched to a gene. The CDR3 covers 20 residues. CDR3 sequence (DNA): TGTGCCAGCAGCTTAGATGTTTGGCGGGGGGGCTCATTCGACTACAATGAGCAGTTCTTC. It is translated as CASSLDVWRGGSFDYNEQFF.

This chain connects TRBV5-6 to TRBJ1-4; a weak D match, TRBD1 (6 bases). V dropped 4 bases and J dropped 15 bases, with 13 bases sitting between them. The CDR3 has 11 amino acids. The germline V gene has CDR1 SGHDT and CDR2 YYEEEE. The CDR3 is CASSLDSEMFF. CDR3 coding DNA: TGTGCCAGCAGCCTGGACAGTGAAATGTTTTTT.

This chain uses TRBV6-6 with TRBJ1-4, with TRBD1 as a possible D gene (6 bases). The V end lost 4 bases, the J end lost 7 bases, and 16 bases lay between the germline ends. There are 15 residues in the CDR3. In germline, CDR1 is MNHNY, CDR2 SVGAGI (reference sequence). Written as DNA, the CDR3 is TGTGCCAGCAGTTCCGGCGGGGGGCATGGTGAAAAACTGTTTTTT. This translates into CASSSGGGHGEKLFF.

The chain combines TRBV18 with TRBJ1-3, with D unresolved. Looked up from germline, CDR1 is KGHSH and CDR2 is LQKENI. Deletions cut 2 bases from V and 0 bases from J, with 8 bases between. The CDR3 is made up of 15 amino acids. The CDR3 region has the DNA TGTGCCAGCTCACCAGGAGGTTTCTCTGGAAACACCATATATTTT. Translated: CASSPGGFSGNTIYF. Full variable domain (rest looked up from reference TRBV18 and TRBJ1-3): NAGVMQNPRHLVRRRGQEARLRCSPMKGHSHVYWYRQLPEEGLKFMVYLQKENIIDESGMPKERFSAEFPKEGPSILRIQQVVRGDSAAYFCASSPGGFSGNTIYFGEGSWLTVV.

The chain links TRBV5-4 to TRBJ1-1; D is perhaps TRBD1 (6 bases). V was shortened by 1 base and J by 7 bases, with 14 bases between the two germline ends. Per the germline V gene, CDR1 is SGHNT and CDR2 is YYREEE (reference sequence). The CDR3 is 14 residues long. The CDR3 here is CASSLSGGGGEAFF. CDR3 DNA sequence: TGTGCCAGCAGCTTGAGCGGGGGAGGGGGTGAAGCTTTCTTT.

CDR3 residues: CASSSAGTINTDTQYF. The CDR3 nucleotides read TGTGCCAGCAGCTCGGCCGGGACTATCAACACAGATACGCAGTATTTT. The chain uses TRBV7-9 and TRBJ2-3; 7 positions match TRBD2. Germline V gene data show CDR1 as SEHNR and CDR2 as FQNEAQ (reference sequence). The CDR3 has 16 residues. Losses at the gene ends were 4 bases for V and 2 bases for J; bases not matched to a gene: 9.

The rearrangement joins TRBV19 to TRBJ2-1, with D tentatively TRBD1 (5 bases). This CDR3 is built from 14 residues. Germline CDR1 is LNHDA and CDR2 is SQIVND (reference sequence). V lost 4 bases and J lost 5, with 12 bases in between. This CDR3 is CASSKMGQNNEQFF. CDR3 sequence (DNA): TGTGCCAGTAGTAAGATGGGGCAGAACAATGAGCAGTTCTTC.

V gene TRBV9 combines with J gene TRBJ1-1, with D possibly being TRBD1 (6 bases). CDR1 is SGDLS and CDR2 is YYNGEE in the germline V gene. The ends were cut back, 4 bases at V and 0 bases at J, with 13 bases in the middle. This CDR3 region has 15 residues. The CDR3 coding sequence is TGTGCCAGCAGCAGTCCGGACAGCATGAACACTGAAGCTTTCTTT. Its protein product is CASSSPDSMNTEAFF.

This chain joins TRBV4-1 and TRBJ1-2, with D unresolved. Trimming pared 5 bases from V and 3 bases from J, leaving 19 bases between. The germline V gene has CDR1 MGHRA and CDR2 YSYEKL. The length of the CDR3 is 16 residues. CDR3 nucleotide sequence: TGCGCCAGCAGCTCCTCGGCCCCCGAGGGCTACTATGGCTACACCTTC. This encodes CASSSSAPEGYYGYTF.

The chain uses TRBV2 and TRBJ2-1; D is possibly TRBD1 (6 bases). This CDR3 spans 11 amino acids. The V end was cut by 6 bases, the J end by 9 bases, with 9 bases between. Germline V gene sequence: CDR1 SNHLY, CDR2 FYNNEI. CDR3 in amino acids: CASSGQFEQFF. DNA for the CDR3: TGTGCCAGCAGCGGACAGTTTGAGCAGTTCTTC.

This chain uses TRBV5-1 with TRBJ2-2; 9 positions agree with TRBD2. The CDR3 consists of 16 residues. V gave up 4 bases and J gave up 0 bases; unmatched junction bases: 4. In germline, CDR1 is SGHRS, CDR2 YFSETQ. CDR3 region: CASSAGGYANTGELFF. CDR3 bases: TGCGCCAGCAGCGCGGGGGGGTATGCGAACACCGGGGAGCTGTTTTTT.